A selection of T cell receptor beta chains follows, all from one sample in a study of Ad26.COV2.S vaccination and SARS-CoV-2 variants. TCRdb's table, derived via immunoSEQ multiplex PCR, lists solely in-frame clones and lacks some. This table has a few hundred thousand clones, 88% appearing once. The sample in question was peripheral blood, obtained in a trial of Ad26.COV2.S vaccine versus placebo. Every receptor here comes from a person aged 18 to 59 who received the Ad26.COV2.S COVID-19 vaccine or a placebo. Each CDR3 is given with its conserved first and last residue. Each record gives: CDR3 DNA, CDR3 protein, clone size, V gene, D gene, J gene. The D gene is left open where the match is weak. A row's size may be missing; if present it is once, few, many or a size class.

CDR3nt: TGTGCCAGCAGTCCCTCGGGGGGCCGTAGTCAGCCCCAGCATTTT; CDR3aa: CASSPSGGRSQPQHF; abundance: -; v_gene: TRBV6-2/TRBV6-3; d_gene: -; j_gene: TRBJ1-5
CDR3nt: TGCAGCGTTGAAGTAGGCGGGGCCCTATTAACTAACTATGGCTACACCTTC; CDR3aa: CSVEVGGALLTNYGYTF; abundance: -; v_gene: TRBV29-1; d_gene: -; j_gene: TRBJ1-2
CDR3nt: TGTGCCAGCAGCCCCCGGACAGGAAACACCGGGGAGCTGTTTTTT; CDR3aa: CASSPRTGNTGELFF; abundance: -; v_gene: TRBV7-7; d_gene: TRBD1; j_gene: TRBJ2-2
CDR3nt: TGTGCCAGCAGCTTGGATAACTATGGCTACACCTTC; CDR3aa: CASSLDNYGYTF; abundance: few; v_gene: TRBV7-9; d_gene: -; j_gene: TRBJ1-2
CDR3nt: TGTGCCAGCAGCTTACAAAGAAATTCACCCCTCCACTTT; CDR3aa: CASSLQRNSPLHF; abundance: many; v_gene: TRBV7-2; d_gene: -; j_gene: TRBJ1-6
CDR3nt: TGTGCCAGCAGCAATCCGGGACAGGGGGCATGGTCCACCTTC; CDR3aa: CASSNPGQGAWSTF; abundance: -; v_gene: TRBV28; d_gene: TRBD1; j_gene: TRBJ1-2
CDR3nt: TGTGCCAGTAGTATACTCCACAGGGGCCGGTGGCCCCAGCATTTT; CDR3aa: CASSILHRGRWPQHF; abundance: -; v_gene: TRBV19; d_gene: TRBD1; j_gene: TRBJ1-5
CDR3nt: TGTGCCAGCAACCTACTTAACGAGCAGTACTTC; CDR3aa: CASNLLNEQYF; abundance: -; v_gene: TRBV6-5; d_gene: -; j_gene: TRBJ2-7
CDR3nt: TGCGCCAGCAGACAGGGACAGGGGACCTCCTACGAGCAGTACTTC; CDR3aa: CASRQGQGTSYEQYF; abundance: once; v_gene: TRBV5-1; d_gene: TRBD1; j_gene: TRBJ2-7
CDR3nt: TGTGCCGGATCTCCGGGGAATAGAGTATCACCCCTCCACTTT; CDR3aa: CAGSPGNRVSPLHF; abundance: -; v_gene: TRBV30; d_gene: -; j_gene: TRBJ1-6
CDR3nt: TGTGCCAGCAGCGTAGGGAGCGGGGGTACAGATACGCAGTATTTT; CDR3aa: CASSVGSGGTDTQYF; abundance: -; v_gene: TRBV9; d_gene: TRBD2; j_gene: TRBJ2-3
CDR3nt: TGTGCCAGTAGTATATACTTGTTAGGCAATCAGCCCCAGCATTTT; CDR3aa: CASSIYLLGNQPQHF; abundance: few; v_gene: TRBV19; d_gene: -; j_gene: TRBJ1-5
CDR3nt: TGTGCCAGCAGCCTCCAAACGAGACAGTCAGAAGCTTTCTTT; CDR3aa: CASSLQTRQSEAFF; abundance: -; v_gene: TRBV7-9; d_gene: -; j_gene: TRBJ1-1
CDR3nt: TGTGCCTGGAGTGTATGGGCCCTCAGGGGACCCGGGAGGGTTAACGAGCAGTACTTC; CDR3aa: CAWSVWALRGPGRVNEQYF; abundance: few; v_gene: TRBV30; d_gene: TRBD2; j_gene: TRBJ2-7
CDR3nt: TGTGCCAGCACGGGACAGGGGGTAGGGGTAGATACGCAGTATTTT; CDR3aa: CASTGQGVGVDTQYF; abundance: -; v_gene: TRBV6-5; d_gene: TRBD1; j_gene: TRBJ2-3
CDR3nt: TGTGCCAGCAGCCCCATGGTAGATCAAGCCTACGAGCAGTACTTC; CDR3aa: CASSPMVDQAYEQYF; abundance: -; v_gene: TRBV6-5; d_gene: -; j_gene: TRBJ2-7
CDR3nt: TGTGCCAGCAGCGCACAGGGGGCCAAAGAGACCCAGTACTTC; CDR3aa: CASSAQGAKETQYF; abundance: -; v_gene: TRBV7-2; d_gene: TRBD1; j_gene: TRBJ2-5
CDR3nt: TGTGCCAGCAGCCAAGGGGATACAGGGGCCAACACCGGGGAGCTGTTTTTT; CDR3aa: CASSQGDTGANTGELFF; abundance: -; v_gene: TRBV14; d_gene: TRBD1; j_gene: TRBJ2-2
CDR3nt: TGTGCCAGCAGCTATCGGACAGGATCTAACTATGGCTACACCTTC; CDR3aa: CASSYRTGSNYGYTF; abundance: -; v_gene: TRBV7-2; d_gene: TRBD1; j_gene: TRBJ1-2
CDR3nt: TGTGCCAGCAGCAAAGCTGAGGACAGGAGCGCAGATACGCAGTATTTT; CDR3aa: CASSKAEDRSADTQYF; abundance: -; v_gene: TRBV21-1; d_gene: -; j_gene: TRBJ2-3
CDR3nt: TGTGCCAGCAGCAGGGTTAATAGCAATCAGCCCCAGCATTTT; CDR3aa: CASSRVNSNQPQHF; abundance: -; v_gene: TRBV28; d_gene: -; j_gene: TRBJ1-5
CDR3nt: TGTGCCAGCAGGCGCGAAGTCAGGGTACGTCAGCCCCAGCATTTT; CDR3aa: CASRREVRVRQPQHF; abundance: -; v_gene: TRBV28; d_gene: -; j_gene: TRBJ1-5
CDR3nt: TGCGCCAGCCGTTCGGGACAGGGGCGAGCGCGGGACACTGAAGCTTTCTTT; CDR3aa: CASRSGQGRARDTEAFF; abundance: -; v_gene: TRBV4-1; d_gene: TRBD1; j_gene: TRBJ1-1
CDR3nt: TGCGCCAGCAGCTTGGTGCGACAGGGGAGCACTGAAGCTTTCTTT; CDR3aa: CASSLVRQGSTEAFF; abundance: -; v_gene: TRBV5-1; d_gene: TRBD1; j_gene: TRBJ1-1
CDR3nt: TGTGCCAGCAGCAGATTCTTTATCCCGGGATGGACTGAAGCTTTCTTT; CDR3aa: CASSRFFIPGWTEAFF; abundance: once; v_gene: TRBV21-1; d_gene: -; j_gene: TRBJ1-1
CDR3nt: TGCGCCAGCAGCTTGTCAGGCGGGGAGCTGTTTTTT; CDR3aa: CASSLSGGELFF; abundance: -; v_gene: TRBV5-1; d_gene: -; j_gene: TRBJ2-2
CDR3nt: TGCAGTGCTAGTGACAGGGGGGTAGAGACCCAGTACTTC; CDR3aa: CSASDRGVETQYF; abundance: -; v_gene: TRBV20-1; d_gene: TRBD1; j_gene: TRBJ2-5
CDR3nt: TGTGCCAGCAGCTCGACTCTTTTCAATTCACCCCTCCACTTT; CDR3aa: CASSSTLFNSPLHF; abundance: -; v_gene: TRBV7-2; d_gene: -; j_gene: TRBJ1-6
CDR3nt: TGCGCCAGCAGCCCCCCTAGCGGGGGGGCAGATACGCAGTATTTT; CDR3aa: CASSPPSGGADTQYF; abundance: -; v_gene: TRBV5-1; d_gene: TRBD2; j_gene: TRBJ2-3
CDR3nt: TGTGCCAGCAGGGTCCCGAACTATGGCTACACCTTC; CDR3aa: CASRVPNYGYTF; abundance: few; v_gene: TRBV28; d_gene: -; j_gene: TRBJ1-2
CDR3nt: TGTGCCAGCAGCCCAGCGGGGCTCTACAATGAGCAGTTCTTC; CDR3aa: CASSPAGLYNEQFF; abundance: -; v_gene: TRBV11-3; d_gene: TRBD2; j_gene: TRBJ2-1
CDR3nt: TGTGCCAGCAGCCCCTCCGGCGGGGGGTACACAGATACGCAGTATTTT; CDR3aa: CASSPSGGGYTDTQYF; abundance: -; v_gene: TRBV7-2; d_gene: TRBD2; j_gene: TRBJ2-3
CDR3nt: TGTGCCAGCAGCCGATTGGGCCATACGAACACCGGGGAGCTGTTTTTT; CDR3aa: CASSRLGHTNTGELFF; abundance: -; v_gene: TRBV5-6; d_gene: -; j_gene: TRBJ2-2
CDR3nt: TGTGCCAGCAGCCAGGTGCGGGGGGTTGGAGAGACCCAGTACTTC; CDR3aa: CASSQVRGVGETQYF; abundance: -; v_gene: TRBV3-1/TRBV3-2; d_gene: TRBD2; j_gene: TRBJ2-5
CDR3nt: TGTGCCAGCAGCTCCACTCAGGGGGACGCAGATACGCAGTATTTT; CDR3aa: CASSSTQGDADTQYF; abundance: once; v_gene: TRBV7-8; d_gene: TRBD1; j_gene: TRBJ2-3
CDR3nt: TGTGCCAGCAGCTTGGGACAGACCGGGGAGCTGTTTTTT; CDR3aa: CASSLGQTGELFF; abundance: -; v_gene: TRBV5-5; d_gene: -; j_gene: TRBJ2-2
CDR3nt: TGCGCCAGCAGAATGGGGGGTCCGACCGCCTACAATGAGCAGTTCTTC; CDR3aa: CASRMGGPTAYNEQFF; abundance: -; v_gene: TRBV10-2; d_gene: -; j_gene: TRBJ2-1
CDR3nt: TGTGCCAGCAGCCCGACTAGCGGGGTGGGGACCCAGTACTTC; CDR3aa: CASSPTSGVGTQYF; abundance: -; v_gene: TRBV7-2; d_gene: TRBD2; j_gene: TRBJ2-5
CDR3nt: TGTGCCTGGAGTTCCGATCGCGGGCGAGGCTACGAGCAGTACTTC; CDR3aa: CAWSSDRGRGYEQYF; abundance: -; v_gene: TRBV30; d_gene: -; j_gene: TRBJ2-7
CDR3nt: TGTGCCAGCAGAAATGGACGAACGACTCGGGAAAATACGCAGTATTTT; CDR3aa: CASRNGRTTRENTQYF; abundance: -; v_gene: TRBV2; d_gene: -; j_gene: TRBJ2-3
CDR3nt: TGTGCCAGCAGCGAGGGGACTAGCGCGTTTCAAGAGACCCAGTACTTC; CDR3aa: CASSEGTSAFQETQYF; abundance: -; v_gene: TRBV9; d_gene: TRBD2; j_gene: TRBJ2-5
CDR3nt: TGCAGTGCTGCCCTGGTGCATGGCTACACCTTC; CDR3aa: CSAALVHGYTF; abundance: once; v_gene: TRBV20-1; d_gene: -; j_gene: TRBJ1-2
CDR3nt: TGTGCCAGCAGCTTGCCAGAAGTAGATACGCAGTATTTT; CDR3aa: CASSLPEVDTQYF; abundance: -; v_gene: TRBV5-4; d_gene: -; j_gene: TRBJ2-3
CDR3nt: TGTGCCAGCAGTTTCGGCGATCACACCGGGGAGCTGTTTTTT; CDR3aa: CASSFGDHTGELFF; abundance: -; v_gene: TRBV27; d_gene: -; j_gene: TRBJ2-2
CDR3nt: TGTGCCAGCAGAAAAAAAAGACTAGCAACCTACGAGCAGTACTTC; CDR3aa: CASRKKRLATYEQYF; abundance: -; v_gene: TRBV6-5; d_gene: TRBD2; j_gene: TRBJ2-7
CDR3nt: TGCAGCGTTGATCATGCGGACAGGCCGAGCTCCTACAATGAGCAGTTCTTC; CDR3aa: CSVDHADRPSSYNEQFF; abundance: -; v_gene: TRBV29-1; d_gene: TRBD1; j_gene: TRBJ2-1
CDR3nt: TGTGCCAGCAGCCAGACCGCAGATACGCAGTATTTT; CDR3aa: CASSQTADTQYF; abundance: -; v_gene: TRBV12-3/TRBV12-4; d_gene: -; j_gene: TRBJ2-3
CDR3nt: TGTGCCAGCAGTGACGCACTGGGTTCTAATGAAAAACTGTTTTTT; CDR3aa: CASSDALGSNEKLFF; abundance: -; v_gene: TRBV2; d_gene: -; j_gene: TRBJ1-4
CDR3nt: TGTGCCAGCAGCGACGGGACTCGACGGCGCGAGCAGTACTTC; CDR3aa: CASSDGTRRREQYF; abundance: -; v_gene: TRBV7-3; d_gene: -; j_gene: TRBJ2-7
CDR3nt: TGTGCCAGCAGCGCGAGGGACAGGGGATACTATGGCTACACCTTC; CDR3aa: CASSARDRGYYGYTF; abundance: -; v_gene: TRBV13; d_gene: TRBD1; j_gene: TRBJ1-2
CDR3nt: TGTGCCAGCAGTTATTCAGGGAAATTCACAGATACGCAGTATTTT; CDR3aa: CASSYSGKFTDTQYF; abundance: -; v_gene: TRBV6-5; d_gene: -; j_gene: TRBJ2-3